The 19 T cell receptor beta chains reported below all come from one sample, sequenced in a study of shared clonotypes between healthy human individuals. Assay used: immunoSEQ multiplex PCR; TCRdb lists only in-frame clones, some missing. The sample has about 1 million clones; approximately 70% are singletons. Sequencing was performed on memory CD4+ T cells sorted from blood. Subset of the sample: CD45RA-negative fraction. The receptors were gathered from a man aged 18 to 35 in good health.

This chain joins TRBV10-3 and TRBJ2-6; 10 nucleotides agree with TRBD1. Germline trimming cut 6 bases from V and 0 bases from J; bases unmatched to any gene: 8. The CDR3 runs to 18 residues. Per germline, CDR1 ENHRY and CDR2 SYGVKD. The CDR3: CAISSTGGAFSGANVLTF. CDR3 nucleotides: TGTGCCATCAGCTCGACAGGGGGCGCCTTCTCTGGGGCCAACGTCCTGACTTTC.

This clone showed up many times. The chain couples TRBV29-1 to TRBJ2-7; a weak D match, TRBD1 (5 bases). Trimming stripped 4 bases from V and 0 bases from J, with 10 bases between. The CDR3 extends over 13 amino acids. CDR1 is SQVTM, CDR2 ANQGSEA, per germline. The CDR3 coding sequence is TGCAGCGTTGGACAGCTTACCTCCTACGAGCAGTACTTC. This codes for CSVGQLTSYEQYF.

The chain employs TRBV9 and TRBJ2-7; 8 bases are shared with TRBD1. Germline-derived CDR1 and CDR2 are SGDLS and YYNGEE. The V segment lost 4 bases and the J segment 6 bases; nucleotides outside the gene matches: 12. The CDR3 sequence is 15 residues long. This CDR3 reads CASSRQGRVVSEQYF. CDR3 nucleotide sequence: TGTGCCAGCAGCAGACAGGGGCGGGTAGTTAGCGAGCAGTACTTC.

The rearrangement joins TRBV6-1 to TRBJ2-7; 16 bases map to TRBD2. V trimming: 3 bases; J trimming: 8 bases; junction bases outside the gene matches: 4. CDR3 length: 15 amino acids. Germline CDR1 and CDR2: MNHNS and SASEGT. The CDR3 nucleotides read TGTGCCAGCAGTGACCCGGGACTAGCGGGAGGGCAGCAGTACTTC. Residues: CASSDPGLAGGQQYF.

The V gene is TRBV25-1, the J gene TRBJ2-7, with 8 bases fitting TRBD1. The CDR3 covers 15 residues. The germline V gene has CDR1 MGHDK and CDR2 SYGVNS. Trimming removed 1 base from V and 2 bases from J; junction bases left unmatched: 4. This CDR3 reads CASSELGTGAYEQYF. As DNA, the CDR3 is TGTGCCAGCAGTGAATTAGGGACAGGAGCCTACGAGCAGTACTTC.

This clone was seen a few times. Other DNA sequences in the same sample also yield this CDR3. This chain uses TRBV10-3 with TRBJ2-7; 7 nucleotides agree with TRBD1. The CDR3 totals 15 residues. V lost 8 bases, J lost 4 bases, and 14 bases stayed unmatched. The germline CDR1 and CDR2 sequences are ENHRY and SYGVKD. CDR3 nucleotides: TGTGCCATCGCCGATGGGACAGCAACCTTTTACGAGCAGTACTTC. Its translation is CAIADGTATFYEQYF.

The CDR3 bases are TGTGCCAGCAGCTTCGACAGGGGTCGCACGACTGGAAACACCATATATTTT. Translated: CASSFDRGRTTGNTIYF. The genes are TRBV5-4 and TRBJ1-3; 8 bases are a match to TRBD1. Trimming at V came to 2 bases and at J to 2 bases, leaving 9 bases not matched to a gene. Germline CDR1 and CDR2: SGHNT and YYREEE (reference sequence). There are 17 residues in the CDR3.

The chain has TRBV19 and TRBJ1-5; no clear D gene. Germline V gene data show CDR1 as LNHDA and CDR2 as SQIVND (reference sequence). The V end was cut by 3 bases, the J end by 5 bases, with 8 bases between. The CDR3 length is 13 residues. CDR3 protein: CASSMERDQPQHF. CDR3 sequence (DNA): TGTGCCAGTAGTATGGAAAGGGATCAGCCCCAGCATTTT.

The chain couples TRBV29-1 to TRBJ2-1; 9 bases are shared with TRBD2. This CDR3 has 13 amino acids. V was clipped by 6 bases and J by 7 bases; unmatched bases: 7. Germline V gene sequence: CDR1 SQVTM, CDR2 ANQGSEA. CDR3 sequence reads: CSVEGREGNEQFF. The CDR3 DNA reads TGCAGCGTCGAGGGGCGGGAGGGTAATGAGCAGTTCTTC.

The V and J genes are TRBV7-2 and TRBJ1-5; no firm D call. The germline CDR1 and CDR2 sequences are SGHTA and FQGNSA. Trimming removed 5 bases from V and 2 bases from J, with 10 bases in between. The CDR3 runs 14 residues. CDR3 in DNA: TGTGCCAGCAGCGACGGTAGTGGCAATCAGCCCCAGCATTTT. This sequence encodes CASSDGSGNQPQHF.

The chain combines TRBV6-6 with TRBJ1-2; 9 nucleotides align to TRBD1. Germline V CDR1 and CDR2: MNHNY, SVGAGI (reference sequence). Losses at the gene ends were 7 bases for V and 7 bases for J; bases not matched to a gene: 10. CDR3 length equals 14 residues. In DNA form, the CDR3 reads TGTGCCAGCAACTTAGGACAGGGGCGTTCTGGCTACACCTTC. It yields the protein CASNLGQGRSGYTF.

This clone has more than one count but fewer than ten. Other DNA variants within this sample encode the same CDR3. The rearrangement joins TRBV18 to TRBJ1-6, with 8 bases aligning to TRBD1. This CDR3 has 14 residues. Germline CDR1 KGHSH, CDR2 LQKENI. J was trimmed by 10 bases and V by 3 bases; bases with no gene match: 5. CDR3 protein: CASSPGQGRSPLHF. CDR3 coding DNA: TGTGCCAGCTCACCCGGACAGGGACGCTCACCCCTCCACTTT.

This clone was observed a handful of times. V gene TRBV5-5 combines with J gene TRBJ1-5; 7 bases map to TRBD1. From germline, CDR1 is SGHKS and CDR2 YYEKEE (reference sequence). The length of the CDR3 is 15 residues. The V segment lost 0 bases and the J segment 4 bases; nucleotides outside the gene matches: 4. CDR3 nucleotide sequence: TGTGCCAGCAGCTTGGAGTCAGGGGGTAATCAGCCCCAGCATTTT. It yields the protein CASSLESGGNQPQHF.

The J gene is TRBJ2-2, the V gene TRBV6-4; the D gene is possibly TRBD1 (6 bases). With 1 base removed from V and 4 bases from J, the gap between germline ends came to 13 bases. Looked up from germline, CDR1 is MRHNA and CDR2 is SNTAGT. The CDR3 has 16 residues. The CDR3 nucleotides are TGTGCCAGCAGTGACTTGTTTCGGACAGTCACCGGGGAGCTGTTTTTT. Protein sequence: CASSDLFRTVTGELFF.

The chain links TRBV5-4 to TRBJ1-4, with D possibly being TRBD1 (6 bases). CDR3 length: 18 amino acids. Per the germline V gene, CDR1 is SGHNT and CDR2 is YYREEE (reference sequence). The V end was cut by 4 bases, the J end by 5 bases, with 24 bases between. In nucleotides, the CDR3 is TGTGCCAGCAGCATGCAACCTTCCTGGGACACCGAAAATGAAAAACTGTTTTTT. It is translated as CASSMQPSWDTENEKLFF.

This clone was counted a few times. The chain has TRBV7-8 and TRBJ2-2; TRBD2 agrees at 9 bases. Germline V gene data show CDR1 as SGHVS and CDR2 as FQNEAQ. V dropped 5 bases and J dropped 7; count of bases not matched to a gene: 17. The CDR3 runs to 18 residues. The CDR3 DNA reads as TGTGCCAGCAGCCTGTACGTACAGGGACTAGCTTTATTCGGGGAGCTGTTTTTT. This codes for CASSLYVQGLALFGELFF.

This chain joins TRBV27 and TRBJ2-6; TRBD2 is a possible D gene (6 bases). The CDR3 contains 16 residues. V was clipped by 6 bases and J by 0 bases, with 12 bases between them. Per the germline V gene, CDR1 is MNHEY and CDR2 is SMNVEV (reference sequence). In DNA, the CDR3 is TGTGCCAGCAGAAGCCGGGAGCCCTCTGGGGCCAACGTCCTGACTTTC. Encoded protein: CASRSREPSGANVLTF.

This rearrangement joins TRBV5-4 to TRBJ2-3, with 15 bases aligning to TRBD2. The V gene's germline CDR1 is SGHNT and CDR2 YYREEE (reference sequence). The V and J ends lost 4 bases and 3 bases, in that order; junction bases with no gene match: 12. There are 19 residues in the CDR3. This CDR3 is CASSPGLAGGPRGTDTQYF. The CDR3 DNA follows: TGTGCCAGCAGCCCTGGACTAGCGGGAGGGCCGAGGGGGACAGATACGCAGTATTTT.

This sequence joins TRBV19 and TRBJ1-1; TRBD1 matches at 10 bases. Germline V lookup: CDR1 LNHDA, CDR2 SQIVND (reference sequence). This CDR3 has 16 amino acids. Trimming took 5 bases from V and 3 from J; bases not matched to a gene: 9. The CDR3 DNA follows: TGTGCCAGTAGTCACCGGGACAGGGGTAGATACACTGAAGCTTTCTTT. Its protein product is CASSHRDRGRYTEAFF.